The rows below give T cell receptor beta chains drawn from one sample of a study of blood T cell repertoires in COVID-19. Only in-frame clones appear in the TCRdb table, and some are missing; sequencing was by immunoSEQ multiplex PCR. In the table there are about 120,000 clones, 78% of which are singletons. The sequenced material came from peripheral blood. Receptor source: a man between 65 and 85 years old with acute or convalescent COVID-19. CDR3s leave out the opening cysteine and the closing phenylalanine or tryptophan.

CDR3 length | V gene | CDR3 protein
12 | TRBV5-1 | ASSPARPGNTIY
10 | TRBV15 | ATSRSTGELY
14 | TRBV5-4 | ASSPFNGGVSGGYT
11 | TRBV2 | ASSVGQGYTIY
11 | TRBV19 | ASGDRGADTQY
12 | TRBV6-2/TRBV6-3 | ASSSPDYRNEQF
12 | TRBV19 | ASRPGNRNTEAF
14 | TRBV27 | ASTGTRDRVRSPLH
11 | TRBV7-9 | ASQPQGVGGYT
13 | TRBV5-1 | ASSLEGVPSYEQY
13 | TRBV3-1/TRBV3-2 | ASSPTGFRAYEQY
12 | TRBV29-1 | SVFISRGNYGYT
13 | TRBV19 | ASSLMRDSLYEQY
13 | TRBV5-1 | ASSSLTGSNTEAF
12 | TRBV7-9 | ASSLLGGRTEAF
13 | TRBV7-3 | ASSVKGGGNEKLF
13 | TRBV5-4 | ASSSGQGSGNTIY
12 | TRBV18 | ASSRAGEGQPQH
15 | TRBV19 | ASSPTGGRALIQPQH
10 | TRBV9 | ASSATYNEQF
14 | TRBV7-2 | ASSLSSGQGAYGYT